The 28 T cell receptor beta chains below all came from one sample that was sequenced in a study of brain T cells in children with intractable seizures. Regarding time point: blood from clinic visit 5 months post-surgery; TSC patient then seizure free. TCRdb keeps only in-frame clones here, not all; method: immunoSEQ multiplex PCR. In the table there are about 320,000 clones, over 90% of which are singletons. The sample was peripheral blood, taken 4 to 5 months after surgery. The origin of the receptors is a boy in the first two years of life with tuberous sclerosis and intractable seizures.

The chain links TRBV27 to TRBJ1-2; D perhaps matches TRBD1 (6 bases). The CDR3 length is 15 residues. Trimming stripped 1 base from V and 2 bases from J, with 11 bases between. CDR1 is MNHEY, CDR2 SMNVEV, per germline (reference sequence). The CDR3 sequence: CASSLFGGGNYGYTF. The CDR3 DNA follows: TGTGCCAGCAGTTTATTTGGGGGGGGCAACTATGGCTACACCTTC.

The J gene is TRBJ1-5, the V gene TRBV20-1; TRBD1 matches at 7 bases. Trimming took 3 bases from V and 4 from J; bases not matched to a gene: 9. Per the germline V gene, CDR1 is DFQATT and CDR2 is SNEGSKA (reference sequence). The CDR3 runs to 15 residues. DNA for the CDR3: TGCAGTGCTAGTGGGCAGGCAGGGGGGAATCAGCCCCAGCATTTT. It yields the protein CSASGQAGGNQPQHF.

This clone showed up just a few times. V and J are TRBV10-3 and TRBJ2-7; TRBD1 agrees at 11 bases. Trimming at V came to 4 bases and at J to 2 bases, leaving 1 base not matched to a gene. Germline V gene lookup returns CDR1 ENHRY and CDR2 SYGVKD. The CDR3 has 14 amino acids. Here the CDR3 reads CAISGTGGTYEQYF. CDR3 DNA: TGTGCCATCAGTGGGACAGGGGGCACCTACGAGCAGTACTTC.

The chain combines TRBV5-1 with TRBJ1-1; D not certain. The CDR3 spans 13 residues. Germline loops: CDR1 SGHRS, CDR2 YFSETQ. Between the trimmed V and J ends, which lost 4 bases and 4 bases, there was a span of 11 bases. CDR3 in DNA: TGCGCCAGCAGCCTTGCCGGTAGCACTGAAGCTTTCTTT. Its translation: CASSLAGSTEAFF.

This chain connects TRBV27 to TRBJ1-2, with D hard to call. CDR3 size: 14 residues. V was clipped by 4 bases and J by 5 bases, with 14 bases between them. Germline lookup yields CDR1 MNHEY and CDR2 SMNVEV (reference sequence). The CDR3 region has the DNA TGTGCCAGCAGTTCCCTTCTAGTCGCGTATGGCTACACCTTC. This gives the protein CASSSLLVAYGYTF.

Only one count was recorded for this clone. V gene TRBV19 combines with J gene TRBJ1-1; D gene uncertain. Looked up from germline, CDR1 is LNHDA and CDR2 is SQIVND (reference sequence). V lost 3 bases, J lost 5 bases, and 13 bases lay in between. This CDR3 comprises 14 residues. CDR3 amino acids: CASSIESEVTEAFF. The CDR3 nucleotides read TGTGCCAGTAGTATCGAATCAGAGGTGACTGAAGCTTTCTTT.

This clone has more than one count but fewer than ten. The chain is built from TRBV6-5 and TRBJ2-7; no definite D call. V was shortened by 0 bases and J by 3 bases, with 9 bases between the two germline ends. There are 14 residues in the CDR3. Germline V lookup: CDR1 MNHEY, CDR2 SVGAGI. The CDR3 DNA sequence: TGTGCCAGCAGTTACTCGACGGTCCTCTACGAGCAGTACTTC. The encoded protein is CASSYSTVLYEQYF.

This chain uses TRBV10-3 with TRBJ1-1; D gene ambiguous. Germline assignment: CDR1 ENHRY and CDR2 SYGVKD. V lost 6 bases to trimming and J lost 3 bases, with 8 bases between them. This CDR3 comprises 12 residues. CDR3 in DNA: TGTGCCATCAGACGCGGGGACACTGAAGCTTTCTTT. Protein: CAIRRGDTEAFF.

The chain uses TRBV29-1 and TRBJ2-1; 10 bases are shared with TRBD2. Germline-derived CDR1 and CDR2 are SQVTM and ANQGSEA. V was pared by 3 bases and J by 2 bases, with 7 bases of the junction left unmatched. This CDR3 contains 16 residues. The CDR3 nucleotides are TGCAGCGTTGAGGGTGGGAGCGGGAGGGCCTACAATGAGCAGTTCTTC. Translation gives CSVEGGSGRAYNEQFF.

This clone is a singleton in its sample. This chain connects TRBV5-4 to TRBJ2-2; possible D gene TRBD1, 5 bases. The CDR3 runs 16 residues. The germline V gene encodes CDR1 SGHNT and CDR2 YYREEE (reference sequence). V lost 3 bases to trimming and J lost 1 base, with 13 bases between them. For the CDR3, the DNA is TGTGCCAGCAGCTACAAAGGACACCTGAACACCGGGGAGCTGTTTTTT. Translating it yields CASSYKGHLNTGELFF.

The V and J genes are TRBV11-3 and TRBJ2-7; 7 bases match TRBD1. V lost 5 bases and J lost 6; bases outside the gene matches: 4. This CDR3 has 12 amino acids. Germline values: CDR1 SGHNT, CDR2 YENEEA. As DNA, the CDR3 is TGTGCCAGCAGCGTCGACAGGGTCGAGCAGTACTTC. Translating gives CASSVDRVEQYF.

J is TRBJ1-5 and V is TRBV12-3 or TRBV12-4, with 8 bases matching TRBD1. V gave up 3 bases and J gave up 7 bases; unmatched junction bases: 2. This CDR3 spans 13 amino acids. The DNA of the CDR3 is TGTGCCAGCAGTTTGACAGGGGAACAGCCCCAGCATTTT. Residues: CASSLTGEQPQHF.

The chain employs TRBV30 and TRBJ2-1; no clear D. Deletions cut 2 bases from V and 7 bases from J, with 12 bases between. The germline CDR1 and CDR2 sequences are GTSNPN and SVGIG (reference sequence). The CDR3 length is 13 residues. The CDR3 bases are TGTGCCTGGAGTTTGTTATTATTTAATGAGCAGTTCTTC. Residues: CAWSLLLFNEQFF.

The V call is TRBV12-2, the J call TRBJ2-1. TRBV12-2 counts as a pseudogene. This CDR3 has 18 residues. The CDR3 coding sequence is TGTGCAAGTCGCTTAGCATTCGGGCGGCTTCCCTACCTCAATGAGCAGTTCTTC. This sequence encodes CASRLAFGRLPYLNEQFF.

The J gene is TRBJ2-3, the V gene TRBV24-1; possibly TRBD2 for D (5 bases). The germline V gene encodes CDR1 KGHDR and CDR2 SFDVKD. This CDR3 contains 11 residues. V lost 10 bases and J lost 6, with 10 bases in between. The CDR3 region is CATEVGDTQYF. The CDR3 DNA reads TGTGCCACGGAGGTGGGGGATACGCAGTATTTT.

The chain uses TRBV27 and TRBJ2-1; D not certain. Germline CDR1 and CDR2: MNHEY and SMNVEV (reference sequence). The CDR3 consists of 15 residues. Trimming shortened V by 2 bases and J by 0 bases, and 8 bases separated the two germline ends. The CDR3 region is CASSLIRSSYNEQFF. Written as DNA, the CDR3 is TGTGCCAGCAGTTTAATACGAAGCTCCTACAATGAGCAGTTCTTC.

This chain uses TRBV6-4 with TRBJ1-5; D gene unclear. The CDR3 totals 14 residues. V lost 3 bases to trimming and J lost 6 bases, with 12 bases between them. Germline loops: CDR1 MRHNA, CDR2 SNTAGT. The CDR3 sequence: CASSEGEGIQPQHF. CDR3 DNA sequence: TGTGCCAGCAGTGAGGGCGAGGGTATTCAGCCCCAGCATTTT.

This chain joins TRBV4-1 and TRBJ1-1; D gene uncertain. CDR3 size: 15 residues. V was trimmed by 0 bases and J by 0 bases, leaving 8 bases between them. CDR1 is MGHRA and CDR2 is YSYEKL in the germline V gene. In DNA, the CDR3 is TGCGCCAGCAGCCAAGAATGGAACTTGAACACTGAAGCTTTCTTT. Amino acid sequence: CASSQEWNLNTEAFF.

The chain combines TRBV11-2 with TRBJ1-1; 9 nucleotides line up with TRBD1. Germline-derived CDR1 and CDR2 are SGHAT and FQNNGV. After removal of 5 bases from V and 5 bases from J, the junction contained 9 bases not matched to a gene. CDR3 size: 15 residues. CDR3 protein: CASSQITGGATEAFF. CDR3 DNA sequence: TGTGCCAGCAGCCAGATCACAGGGGGCGCGACTGAAGCTTTCTTT.

This chain connects TRBV11-3 to TRBJ2-3; 12 nucleotides agree with TRBD2. Germline CDR1 is SGHNT and CDR2 is YENEEA. There are 15 residues in the CDR3. Losses at the gene ends were 5 bases for V and 6 bases for J; bases not matched to a gene: 6. CDR3 in DNA: TGTGCCAGCAGCCGCCGGGGGACTAGCGGGGATACGCAGTATTTT. It is translated as CASSRRGTSGDTQYF.

This clone appeared a single time. The rearrangement links TRBV30 to TRBJ1-4, with 7 bases fitting TRBD1. The trim removed 5 bases at V and 7 bases at J, leaving 7 bases unmatched. CDR3 length equals 13 residues. Germline V lookup: CDR1 GTSNPN, CDR2 SVGIG (reference sequence). CDR3 loop: CAWSDRMSEKLFF. The CDR3 DNA reads as TGTGCCTGGTCGGACAGGATGAGTGAAAAACTGTTTTTT.

J is TRBJ2-5 and V is TRBV27; TRBD1 is a possible D gene (6 bases). CDR1 and CDR2 from the germline V gene are MNHEY and SMNVEV (reference sequence). Deletions cut 4 bases from V and 1 base from J, with 7 bases between. The CDR3 contains 13 residues. This CDR3 reads CASSWGLQETQYF. CDR3 coding DNA: TGTGCCAGCAGTTGGGGGCTCCAAGAGACCCAGTACTTC.

This chain links TRBV27 with TRBJ2-7, with 8 bases fitting TRBD2. From germline, CDR1 is MNHEY and CDR2 SMNVEV (reference sequence). This CDR3 has 17 amino acids. J was trimmed by 0 bases and V by 2 bases; bases with no gene match: 9. The CDR3 bases are TGTGCCAGCAGTTTAAGCAGCGGGGGCCCATTCTCCTACGAGCAGTACTTC. It is translated as CASSLSSGGPFSYEQYF.

This chain connects TRBV9 to TRBJ2-3; perhaps TRBD2 as D (5 bases). Germline-derived CDR1 and CDR2 are SGDLS and YYNGEE. The CDR3 has 16 amino acids. V lost 4 bases to trimming and J lost 3 bases, with 18 bases between them. The CDR3 reads CASSPNTRGLTDTQYF. CDR3 bases: TGTGCCAGCAGCCCCAACACCCGCGGGTTAACAGATACGCAGTATTTT.

The chain joins TRBV29-1 to TRBJ2-7; no clear D. The CDR3 is made up of 11 amino acids. Germline V CDR1 and CDR2: SQVTM, ANQGSEA. The ends were cut back, 7 bases at V and 5 bases at J, with 12 bases in the middle. The CDR3 is CSAAWADEQYF. In DNA, the CDR3 is TGCAGCGCCGCATGGGCCGACGAGCAGTACTTC.

The chain carries TRBV6-1 and TRBJ2-5; 11 nucleotides line up with TRBD2. V lost 3 bases, J lost 4 bases, and 10 bases stayed unmatched. The CDR3 has 17 residues. CDR1 is MNHNS, CDR2 SASEGT, per germline. The CDR3 coding sequence is TGTGCCAGCAGTGAGTTAGGCGTGCTAGCGGGAGGAGAGACCCAGTACTTC. It yields the protein CASSELGVLAGGETQYF.

The rearrangement uses TRBV27 and TRBJ2-7; TRBD2 agrees at 11 bases. V gave up 2 bases and J gave up 2 bases; unmatched junction bases: 14. There are 19 residues in the CDR3. CDR1 is MNHEY, CDR2 SMNVEV, per germline (reference sequence). This CDR3 is CASSLQASGRMSKAYEQYF. CDR3 nucleotide sequence: TGTGCCAGCAGTTTACAGGCTAGCGGGAGGATGTCAAAGGCCTACGAGCAGTACTTC.

This clone was observed a handful of times. The rearrangement uses TRBV30 and TRBJ1-6; TRBD1 is a possible D gene (5 bases). Trimming left V 5 bases short and J 8 bases short, with 16 bases between. Germline assignment: CDR1 GTSNPN and CDR2 SVGIG (reference sequence). The CDR3 contains 14 residues. The CDR3 is CAWVTRDFDSPLHF. In DNA, the CDR3 is TGTGCCTGGGTTACCAGGGACTTTGATTCACCCCTCCACTTT.